Listed here are 31 T cell receptor beta chains from one sample, sequenced in a study of breast tumors, draining lymph nodes, adjacent tissues (dated by TCRdb to the mid-2010s). Library preparation was by multiplex PCR. The instrument given in TCRdb is Illumina HiSeq 2000. Using fastp trimming at Q25 and MiXCR clonotype assembly, TCRdb reanalyzed the public sequencing data and kept in-frame beta chains. Rows are combined by CDR3 protein, so each entry shows the most common genes and DNA. The sample contains some 230,000 distinct CDR3 sequences, under 40% of them found a single time. In total, the top ten clones hold over 3.5% of the sample. Lymph node samples came from the axillary draining lymph nodes of breast cancer patients. Sequencing used axillary lymph node tissue. These receptors originate from a female donor with breast cancer. Some clones in this sample may be carry-over from other donors' samples.

This clonotype has a count of ten or more. The rearrangement links TRBV7-2 to TRBJ1-2; D perhaps matches TRBD1 (6 bases). V lost 2 bases to trimming and J lost 6 bases, with 13 bases between them. CDR1 and CDR2 (germline): SGHTA, FQGNSA. CDR3 length: 14 amino acids. DNA for the CDR3: TGTGCCAGCAGCTTAAGACAGGAGAGTCATGGCTACACCTTC. It is translated as CASSLRQESHGYTF.

This clonotype was detected many times. The genes are TRBV10-1 and TRBJ1-3, with no clear D. Trimming removed 0 bases at V and 4 bases at J, with 4 bases between. There are 13 residues in the CDR3. Looked up from germline, CDR1 is WNHNN and CDR2 is SYGVQD (reference sequence). The CDR3 is CASSESAGNTIYF. Written as DNA, the CDR3 is TGCGCCAGCAGTGAGTCCGCGGGAAACACCATATATTTT.

The chain combines TRBV6-4 with TRBJ1-4; D perhaps matches TRBD1 (5 bases). Trimming cost V 3 bases and J 7 bases, with 18 bases left between them. The CDR3 sequence is 16 residues long. Per germline, CDR1 MRHNA and CDR2 SNTAGT. Here the CDR3 reads CASSESDIGQGEKLFF. CDR3 DNA: TGTGCCAGCAGTGAAAGTGATATCGGGCAGGGTGAAAAACTGTTTTTT.

This chain joins TRBV12-3 or TRBV12-4 and TRBJ2-7, with D tentatively TRBD1 or TRBD2 (5 bases each). V gave up 5 bases and J gave up 3 bases, with 11 bases separating them. The CDR3 runs to 13 residues. CDR3 DNA sequence: TGTGCCAGCAGTGGCCAGGGACGCTACGAGCAGTACTTC. Translating gives CASSGQGRYEQYF.

This clonotype was recorded many times. The genes are TRBV20-1 and TRBJ1-4; 9 nucleotides line up with TRBD1. The length of the CDR3 is 13 residues. V shed 6 bases and J 8 bases; nucleotides not matched to a gene: 7. Germline V gives CDR1 DFQATT, CDR2 SNEGSKA (reference sequence). This CDR3 reads CSAPTGGREKLFF. The CDR3, as DNA: TGCAGTGCGCCGACAGGGGGTCGGGAAAAACTGTTTTTT.

The chain carries TRBV20-1 and TRBJ2-7; a possible D gene is TRBD2 (7 bases). Looked up from germline, CDR1 is DFQATT and CDR2 is SNEGSKA (reference sequence). CDR3 length: 20 amino acids. Between the trimmed V and J ends, which lost 2 bases and 2 bases, there was a span of 31 bases. The CDR3 DNA reads as TGCAGTGCTAGACCGGGACTACCCGTGGGGGGCGAGGGCCTTGCCTACGAGCAGTACTTC. It encodes CSARPGLPVGGEGLAYEQYF.

This clonotype was counted many times. V usage is TRBV11-2 and J usage is TRBJ2-3, with 10 bases lining up with TRBD1. CDR3 length: 15 residues. From germline, CDR1 is SGHAT and CDR2 FQNNGV. Trimming removed 5 bases from V and 3 bases from J; junction bases left unmatched: 5. The CDR3 DNA reads TGTGCCAGCAGCGCGGGACAGGGGCGGACAGATACGCAGTATTTT. It yields the protein CASSAGQGRTDTQYF. Supplemented by reference TRBV11-2 and TRBJ2-3, the full variable domain reads EAGVAQSPRYKIIEKRQSVAFWCNPISGHATLYWYQQILGQGPKLLIQFQNNGVVDDSQLPKDRFSAERLKGVDSTLKIQPAKLEDSAVYLCASSAGQGRTDTQYFGPGTRLTVL.

The rearrangement uses TRBV29-1 and TRBJ1-3, with 9 nucleotides matching TRBD1. Looked up from germline, CDR1 is SQVTM and CDR2 is ANQGSEA. The length of the CDR3 is 14 residues. V dropped 7 bases and J dropped 1; count of bases not matched to a gene: 5. CDR3 residues: CSAGQGSSGNTIYF. DNA of the CDR3: TGCAGCGCTGGACAGGGGTCATCTGGAAACACCATATATTTT.

The genes are TRBV6-5 and TRBJ2-3, with 8 bases fitting TRBD1. The CDR3 totals 15 residues. With 8 bases clipped from V and 0 bases from J, the junction kept 7 bases outside the gene matches. In germline, CDR1 is MNHEY, CDR2 SVGAGI. The CDR3 coding sequence is TGTGCCAGCGGCCAGACAGGGGCTAGCACAGATACGCAGTATTTT. It yields the protein CASGQTGASTDTQYF.

The chain recombines TRBV14 with TRBJ2-3; TRBD1 matches at 8 bases. V gave up 7 bases and J gave up 5 bases; unmatched junction bases: 5. The germline V gene encodes CDR1 SGHDN and CDR2 FVKESK. The CDR3 consists of 13 residues. CDR3 in DNA: TGTGCCAGCATCCTGGACAGGGTAGATACGCAGTATTTT. Translating it yields CASILDRVDTQYF.

This chain links TRBV6-2 or TRBV6-3 with TRBJ2-1, with 9 bases lining up with TRBD1. Losses at the gene ends were 6 bases for V and 5 bases for J; bases not matched to a gene: 11. Per germline, CDR1 MNHEY and CDR2 SVGEGT. CDR3 length: 16 amino acids. CDR3: CASRDGTGYNDNEQFF. In nucleotides, the CDR3 is TGTGCCAGCAGGGATGGGACAGGGTATAACGACAATGAGCAGTTCTTC.

In its sample, this clonotype was seen many times. The V and J genes are TRBV12-3 or TRBV12-4 and TRBJ2-7; D is ambiguous. The CDR3 loop spans 14 amino acids. V dropped 3 bases and J dropped 3 bases, with 12 bases sitting between them. The CDR3 DNA reads TGTGCCAGCAGTTTTGGTAGGGCCGGCTACGAGCAGTACTTC. Encoded protein: CASSFGRAGYEQYF.

The table lists this clonotype with many counts. This sequence joins TRBV12-3 or TRBV12-4 and TRBJ1-2; 9 bases agree with TRBD1. Losses at the gene ends were 5 bases for V and 6 bases for J; bases not matched to a gene: 4. This CDR3 comprises 13 residues. The CDR3 DNA follows: TGTGCCAGCAGTGCCCGACAGGGGGATGGCTACACCTTC. This codes for CASSARQGDGYTF.

This clonotype was counted many times. This chain uses TRBV9 with TRBJ1-2; D gene ambiguous. V dropped 0 bases and J dropped 6 bases, with 15 bases sitting between them. Germline assignment: CDR1 SGDLS and CDR2 YYNGEE. There are 15 residues in the CDR3. The DNA of the CDR3 is TGTGCCAGCAGCGTAGAGGTAGAACCCGTCGATGGCTACACCTTC. This sequence encodes CASSVEVEPVDGYTF.

This clonotype was counted at least ten times. The chain carries TRBV6-6 and TRBJ2-1; a weak D match, TRBD1 (6 bases). V was trimmed by 1 base and J by 2 bases, leaving 9 bases between them. CDR3 size: 15 residues. CDR1 and CDR2 from the germline V gene are MNHNY and SVGAGI (reference sequence). In DNA form, the CDR3 reads TGTGCCAGCAGTTACTTCAGGGGCCCCTACAATGAGCAGTTCTTC. This sequence encodes CASSYFRGPYNEQFF.

This clonotype was seen a handful of times. This rearrangement joins TRBV12-3 or TRBV12-4 to TRBJ2-1, with D possibly matching TRBD2 (6 bases). V was cut by 6 bases and J by 12 bases, with 15 bases left in between. CDR3 size: 12 residues. The CDR3 protein is CASRSPLGGQFF. CDR3 DNA sequence: TGTGCCAGCAGATCCCCCCTCGGGGGGCAGTTCTTC.

The J gene is TRBJ2-1, the V gene TRBV20-1, with D hard to call. The germline V and J ends were trimmed by 5 bases and 12 bases, with 17 bases remaining between them. This CDR3 has 12 amino acids. The germline gives CDR1 DFQATT, CDR2 SNEGSKA (reference sequence). This CDR3 is CSAPSRYDTQFF. CDR3 coding DNA: TGCAGTGCTCCGTCTAGGTACGATACGCAGTTCTTC.

This clonotype was seen repeatedly, ten times or more. The V call is TRBV7-2, the J call TRBJ2-2; D gene unclear. The CDR3 length is 16 residues. Germline CDR1 reads SGHTA; CDR2 reads FQGNSA. V was trimmed by 1 base and J by 7 bases, leaving 16 bases between them. CDR3 protein: CASSLVRRASGGELFF. The CDR3, as DNA: TGTGCCAGCAGCTTAGTGAGACGGGCGTCTGGCGGGGAGCTGTTTTTT.

This clonotype was recorded at least ten times. This rearrangement joins TRBV2 to TRBJ2-1, with D perhaps TRBD1 or TRBD2 (5 bases each). V lost 4 bases and J lost 5, with 12 bases in between. This CDR3 is built from 14 residues. Germline V gene sequence: CDR1 SNHLY, CDR2 FYNNEI. DNA of the CDR3: TGTGCCAGCAGTGTGGGACCAGCAAACAATGAGCAGTTCTTC. Translated: CASSVGPANNEQFF.

This clonotype was counted ten times or more. The chain couples TRBV7-9 to TRBJ1-2; D gene uncertain. The ends were cut back, 1 base at V and 6 bases at J, with 9 bases in the middle. This CDR3 spans 13 amino acids. Per germline, CDR1 SEHNR and CDR2 FQNEAQ (reference sequence). The DNA for the CDR3 is TGTGCCAGCAGCTTAGAATCCCAGAATGGCTACACCTTC. Encoded protein: CASSLESQNGYTF.

The chain combines TRBV18 with TRBJ2-3; 8 bases agree with TRBD2. V lost 5 bases to trimming and J lost 0 bases; unmatched junction nucleotides: 19. The CDR3 totals 20 residues. Per germline, CDR1 KGHSH and CDR2 LQKENI. This CDR3 reads CASSSYLALAGPLSTDTQYF. CDR3 coding DNA: TGTGCCAGCTCATCTTATCTTGCGCTAGCGGGTCCCTTGAGCACAGATACGCAGTATTTT.

This clonotype was detected ten times or more. The rearrangement uses TRBV15 and TRBJ2-1, with D tentatively TRBD1 (5 bases). Trimming cost V 8 bases and J 6 bases, with 11 bases left between them. This CDR3 has 12 amino acids. The germline CDR1 and CDR2 sequences are LNHNV and YYDKDF (reference sequence). The CDR3, as DNA: TGTGCCACCCTAGGAAGGGGCAATGAGCAGTTCTTC. Translation gives CATLGRGNEQFF. Based on the CDR3 plus reference TRBV15 and TRBJ2-1, the full variable domain is DAMVIQNPRYQVTQFGKPVTLSCSQTLNHNVMYWYQQKSSQAPKLLFHYYDKDFNNEADTPDNFQSRRPNTSFCFLDIRSPGLGDTAMYLCATLGRGNEQFFGPGTRLTVL.

This clonotype was recorded at least ten times. CDR3 DNA sequence: TGTGCCAGTAGTATTATGGCTACACCCAGCAATCAGCCCCAGCATTTT. Its translation is CASSIMATPSNQPQHF. The gene calls are TRBV19 and TRBJ1-5; D uncertain. V lost 3 bases and J 1 base, leaving 13 bases between the germline ends. Germline CDR1 LNHDA, CDR2 SQIVND (reference sequence). The CDR3 runs 16 residues.

Ten or more counts support this clonotype. The CDR3 here is CSVGPDGDQPQHF. The CDR3 coding sequence is TGCAGCGTTGGTCCCGACGGGGATCAGCCCCAGCATTTT. The gene calls are TRBV29-1 and TRBJ1-5, with D unresolved. The CDR3 totals 13 residues. Germline CDR1 and CDR2: SQVTM and ANQGSEA. V shed 4 bases and J shed 5 bases, with 12 bases lying between them.

This clonotype has ten or more counts. J is TRBJ1-2 and V is TRBV20-1, with 8 bases that match TRBD1. CDR1 DFQATT and CDR2 SNEGSKA come from the germline V gene (reference sequence). Trimming at V came to 2 bases and at J to 5 bases, leaving 7 bases not matched to a gene. This CDR3 spans 14 amino acids. As DNA, the CDR3 is TGCAGTGCTAGATCAGGGGGCGTTGGATATGGCTACACCTTC. Its protein is CSARSGGVGYGYTF.

This clonotype was seen at least ten times. The gene calls are TRBV5-1 and TRBJ1-5; TRBD1 agrees at 8 bases. CDR1 is SGHRS, CDR2 YFSETQ, per germline. The CDR3 is made up of 14 amino acids. V was clipped by 3 bases and J by 6 bases; unmatched bases: 5. CDR3 in DNA: TGCGCCAGCAGCTCCTCAGGGGGCGGTCAGCCCCAGCATTTT. Translated, it gives CASSSSGGGQPQHF.

This clonotype was recorded at least ten times. The V gene is TRBV19, the J gene TRBJ1-6; D gene uncertain. Per the germline V gene, CDR1 is LNHDA and CDR2 is SQIVND (reference sequence). The CDR3 length is 12 residues. Trimming shortened V by 4 bases and J by 6 bases, and 4 bases separated the two germline ends. The CDR3 protein is CASSRVNSPLHF. The CDR3, as DNA: TGTGCCAGTAGTAGGGTTAATTCACCCCTCCACTTT.

This chain links TRBV25-1 with TRBJ2-1; the match to TRBD2 covers 10 bases. With V trimmed by 5 bases and J by 7 bases, 8 bases remained unmatched. This CDR3 is 15 amino acids long. Germline V gives CDR1 MGHDK, CDR2 SYGVNS. The CDR3 DNA reads TGTGCCAGCAGTAACTTAGCGGGAGGAAGGAATGAGCAGTTCTTC. This translates into CASSNLAGGRNEQFF.

This clonotype was observed at least ten times. The J gene is TRBJ2-3, the V gene TRBV27, with 8 bases matching TRBD2. V dropped 5 bases and J dropped 2; count of bases not matched to a gene: 9. The CDR3 spans 16 residues. CDR1 is MNHEY and CDR2 is SMNVEV in the germline V gene (reference sequence). The CDR3 bases are TGTGCCAGCAGTGGCGGGACTAGTCGGGCCACAGATACGCAGTATTTT. The encoded protein is CASSGGTSRATDTQYF.

This clonotype was counted many times. The chain combines TRBV7-9 with TRBJ1-4, with D possibly TRBD1 on 6 matching bases. Trimming left V 6 bases short and J 2 bases short, with 16 bases between. CDR3 length: 16 residues. Germline assignment: CDR1 SEHNR and CDR2 FQNEAQ (reference sequence). CDR3 protein: CASSQSVGATNEKLFF. The DNA for the CDR3 is TGTGCCAGCAGTCAAAGCGTGGGGGCGACTAATGAAAAACTGTTTTTT.

This sequence joins TRBV3-1 and TRBJ2-1; TRBD2 matches 14 bases. Trimming removed 4 bases from V and 13 bases from J; junction bases left unmatched: 3. Germline loops: CDR1 LGHDT, CDR2 YNNKEL (reference sequence). There are 13 residues in the CDR3. The CDR3 is CASSLTSGRVQFF. CDR3 sequence (DNA): TGTGCCAGCAGCCTGACTAGCGGGAGGGTACAGTTCTTC.